Following are 16 T cell receptor beta chains from one sample sequenced in a study of OX40 agonist ivuxolimab in advanced cancers. Repertoires were generated with immunoSEQ multiplex PCR, while TCRdb's copy carries only in-frame clones and drops some. The sample includes roughly 63,000 clones, under 85% of them seen just once. Sample: CD4+ or CD8+ T cells sorted from blood, taken in a trial of the OX40 agonist ivuxolimab. Receptors originate from an adult with an advanced solid tumor such as melanoma, head and neck, liver or kidney cancer.

The rearrangement joins TRBV19 to TRBJ1-4; the D is unclear. V was pared by 7 bases and J by 6 bases, with 15 bases between. This CDR3 has 14 amino acids. The germline CDR1 and CDR2 sequences are LNHDA and SQIVND (reference sequence). The CDR3 nucleotides are TGTGCCAGTACGAGTACTGGTGGCGATGAAAAACTGTTTTTT. Protein product: CASTSTGGDEKLFF.

The V gene is TRBV7-8, the J gene TRBJ1-5; D not resolved. The CDR3 covers 16 residues. Germline V lookup: CDR1 SGHVS, CDR2 FQNEAQ. V shed 1 base and J shed 8 bases, with 18 bases lying between them. In nucleotides, the CDR3 is TGTGCCAGCAGCTTAGGCCGGCTCCTATCTTGGGAGCCCCAGCATTTT. Translated, it gives CASSLGRLLSWEPQHF.

The V gene is TRBV7-6, the J gene TRBJ2-2; 10 bases are shared with TRBD2. J lost 0 bases, V lost 5 bases, and 9 bases had no gene match. The CDR3 covers 18 residues. Germline lookup yields CDR1 SGHVS and CDR2 FNYEAQ. The CDR3 bases are TGTGCCAGCAGCCCCCGCCCAAGCGGGGGGGCGAACACCGGGGAGCTGTTTTTT. Protein sequence: CASSPRPSGGANTGELFF.

The V gene is TRBV6-5, the J gene TRBJ2-5; D not resolved. Germline V gene sequence: CDR1 MNHEY, CDR2 SVGAGI. Trimming cost V 0 bases and J 0 bases, with 5 bases left between them. This CDR3 is built from 14 residues. For the CDR3, the DNA is TGTGCCAGCAGTTACTCTGGGAACCAAGAGACCCAGTACTTC. Translating it yields CASSYSGNQETQYF.

The chain employs TRBV5-1 and TRBJ2-1; 10 nucleotides align to TRBD1. J was trimmed by 0 bases and V by 4 bases; bases with no gene match: 1. Germline loops: CDR1 SGHRS, CDR2 YFSETQ. The CDR3 consists of 15 residues. The CDR3 nucleotides are TGCGCCAGCAGCCGGGACAGGGGCTCCTACAATGAGCAGTTCTTC. Translated, it gives CASSRDRGSYNEQFF.

The chain is built from TRBV19 and TRBJ1-6; D gene unclear. CDR1 and CDR2 from the germline V gene are LNHDA and SQIVND (reference sequence). V was cut by 7 bases and J by 9 bases, with 13 bases left in between. The CDR3 covers 13 residues. This CDR3 is CASTGTVFSPLHF. The CDR3 DNA reads as TGTGCCAGTACGGGAACTGTCTTTTCACCCCTCCACTTT.

The V and J genes are TRBV7-2 and TRBJ2-1; the match to TRBD1 covers 7 bases. Germline CDR1 reads SGHTA; CDR2 reads FQGNSA. V was pared by 9 bases and J by 5 bases, with 7 bases of the junction left unmatched. The length of the CDR3 is 13 residues. CDR3: CASDRVGNNEQFF. For the CDR3, the DNA is TGTGCCAGTGACAGGGTGGGGAACAATGAGCAGTTCTTC.

This chain uses TRBV11-2 with TRBJ1-5; D not resolved. The CDR3 is made up of 13 amino acids. Trimming took off 4 bases at V and 4 bases at J, with 8 bases between the two ends. CDR1 and CDR2 (germline): SGHAT, FQNNGV. CDR3 nucleotide sequence: TGTGCCAGCAGCTCCAGTTGGAATCAGCCCCAGCATTTT. Amino acid sequence: CASSSSWNQPQHF.

This rearrangement joins TRBV7-6 to TRBJ1-1; D possibly corresponds to TRBD1 (6 bases). Germline lookup yields CDR1 SGHVS and CDR2 FNYEAQ. This CDR3 contains 16 residues. V was trimmed by 3 bases and J by 6 bases, leaving 20 bases between them. The chain's CDR3 is CASSFFGGAPGAEAFF. The CDR3 nucleotides read TGTGCCAGCAGCTTTTTTGGGGGGGCCCCCGGGGCTGAAGCTTTCTTT.

The chain uses TRBV5-1 and TRBJ2-3; 8 bases map to TRBD2. CDR3 size: 15 residues. CDR1 is SGHRS, CDR2 YFSETQ, per germline. V shed 2 bases, J shed 0 bases, and the junction held 2 bases outside the gene matches. The CDR3 protein is CASSFQRGSTDTQYF. For the CDR3, the DNA is TGCGCCAGCAGCTTTCAGCGGGGGAGCACAGATACGCAGTATTTT.

This clone has just a few counts. The V gene is TRBV21-1, the J gene TRBJ1-2. TRBV21-1 has pseudogene status. The CDR3 covers 16 residues. The CDR3 nucleotides are TGTGCCAGCAGCAAACAAATGATCGAAAGGAGCTATGGCTACACCTTC. Its protein product is CASSKQMIERSYGYTF.

This clone occurred once. CDR3 residues: CASSLGDTGNQPQHF. The CDR3 bases are TGTGCCAGCAGCTTAGGGGATACAGGGAATCAGCCCCAGCATTTT. The rearrangement joins TRBV7-9 to TRBJ1-5, with D maybe TRBD1 (6 bases). Germline V gene lookup returns CDR1 SEHNR and CDR2 FQNEAQ (reference sequence). V shed 1 base and J shed 4 bases, with 11 bases lying between them. The CDR3 length is 15 residues.

The chain combines TRBV9 with TRBJ2-6, with D possibly being TRBD2 (6 bases). Trimming removed 0 bases at V and 3 bases at J, with 7 bases between. The CDR3 contains 15 residues. Per the germline V gene, CDR1 is SGDLS and CDR2 is YYNGEE. The CDR3 spells CASSVGGVGANVLTF. For the CDR3, the DNA is TGTGCCAGCAGCGTAGGCGGGGTTGGGGCCAACGTCCTGACTTTC.

The chain uses TRBV9 and TRBJ1-4; D gene uncertain. CDR1 is SGDLS and CDR2 is YYNGEE in the germline V gene. Trimming took 3 bases from V and 1 from J, leaving 13 bases between them. CDR3 length: 16 residues. The chain's CDR3 is CASSEVDGRTNEKLFF. CDR3 nucleotides: TGTGCCAGCAGCGAAGTGGACGGAAGAACTAATGAAAAACTGTTTTTT.

This chain joins TRBV7-3 and TRBJ2-1; 12 bases are shared with TRBD1. Germline V gene sequence: CDR1 SGHTA, CDR2 FQGTGA. V shed 5 bases and J 8 bases; nucleotides not matched to a gene: 10. There are 16 residues in the CDR3. The CDR3 nucleotides are TGTGCCAGCAGCCCACAACCGGGACAGGGGGCTGATGAGCAGTTCTTC. This sequence encodes CASSPQPGQGADEQFF.

V and J are TRBV7-8 and TRBJ2-2, with D possibly being TRBD2 (6 bases). The CDR3 totals 15 residues. The germline V gene has CDR1 SGHVS and CDR2 FQNEAQ. V was trimmed by 5 bases and J by 3 bases, leaving 13 bases between them. As DNA, the CDR3 is TGTGCCAGCAGCCCCGAGGGAGGAGACACCGGGGAGCTGTTTTTT. It is translated as CASSPEGGDTGELFF.